The 17 T cell receptor beta chains below come from one sample, sequenced in a study of early stage breast cancer tumors. Assay: immunoSEQ multiplex PCR; the TCRdb copy retains only in-frame clones and omits some. Seen here are over 40,000 clones, 78% observed once, and the top ten hold roughly 3.5%. Sequencing was performed on blood. The receptor set was obtained from a person between 35 and 49 years old with breast cancer.

The chain combines TRBV4-2 with TRBJ2-1; TRBD2 might be the D (5 bases). The CDR3 totals 14 residues. V lost 1 base and J lost 9, with 13 bases in between. Germline V gene sequence: CDR1 LGHNA, CDR2 YNFKEQ. As DNA, the CDR3 is TGTGCCAGCAGCCAAGGGAGGACGCAGGCTGAGCAGTTCTTC. This sequence encodes CASSQGRTQAEQFF.

The chain recombines TRBV7-9 with TRBJ2-3, with a possible D match to TRBD2 (5 bases). Germline V CDR1 and CDR2: SEHNR, FQNEAQ (reference sequence). V gave up 1 base and J gave up 6 bases, with 11 bases separating them. The CDR3 spans 14 residues. CDR3 DNA sequence: TGTGCCAGCAGCTTAGGGCTAGCTCGCGATACGCAGTATTTT. Translated: CASSLGLARDTQYF.

This rearrangement joins TRBV4-2 to TRBJ2-3; a weak D match, TRBD2 (5 bases). CDR3 size: 16 residues. Trimming left V 0 bases short and J 1 base short, with 11 bases between. Germline V gives CDR1 LGHNA, CDR2 YNFKEQ. The CDR3 region is CASSQELLGGTDTQYF. CDR3 bases: TGTGCCAGCAGCCAAGAACTACTCGGGGGCACAGATACGCAGTATTTT.

This clone was observed a handful of times. The gene calls are TRBV7-3 and TRBJ2-7, with TRBD1 matching 10 bases. Germline CDR1 reads SGHTA; CDR2 reads FQGTGA. Unmatched junction bases numbered 3, after V lost 5 bases and J lost 5 bases. The CDR3 runs to 13 residues. The CDR3 DNA reads as TGTGCCAGCAGCCGGACAGGGGGAAACGAGCAGTACTTC. Translation gives CASSRTGGNEQYF.

The rearrangement joins TRBV6-5 to TRBJ2-3; 9 bases fit TRBD2. Germline assignment: CDR1 MNHEY and CDR2 SVGAGI. The CDR3 sequence is 14 residues long. V lost 7 bases, J lost 3 bases, and 5 bases stayed unmatched. CDR3 DNA: TGTGCCAGCAAAGTAGCGGGAGCAACAGATACGCAGTATTTT. As protein: CASKVAGATDTQYF.

The chain couples TRBV7-6 to TRBJ2-5; no reliable D call. CDR3 length: 12 residues. The ends were cut back, 2 bases at V and 3 bases at J, with 4 bases in the middle. Germline assignment: CDR1 SGHVS and CDR2 FNYEAQ. The CDR3 loop is CASSLIEETQYF. CDR3 bases: TGTGCCAGCAGCTTAATTGAAGAGACCCAGTACTTC.

This clone was observed a handful of times. V and J are TRBV19 and TRBJ1-2, with unresolved D. The CDR3 contains 16 residues. Trimming took 3 bases from V and 2 from J, leaving 16 bases between them. Looked up from germline, CDR1 is LNHDA and CDR2 is SQIVND (reference sequence). CDR3 region: CASSMYLLGKNYGYTF. Written as DNA, the CDR3 is TGTGCCAGTAGTATGTACCTGCTGGGCAAGAACTATGGCTACACCTTC.

The chain joins TRBV29-1 to TRBJ1-1; D call uncertain. Deletions cut 4 bases from V and 3 bases from J, with 9 bases between. This CDR3 contains 12 residues. Germline V gene lookup returns CDR1 SQVTM and CDR2 ANQGSEA. The CDR3 region has the DNA TGCAGCGTTGTTTCTGGTGACACTGAAGCTTTCTTT. This sequence encodes CSVVSGDTEAFF.

The table lists this clone with a count of one. In DNA, the CDR3 is TGTGCCAGCTCACTACAGGACGATTCGCTCGGGAATCAGCCCCAGCATTTT. Its translation: CASSLQDDSLGNQPQHF. The genes are TRBV18 and TRBJ1-5; a possible D gene is TRBD1 (5 bases). V was pared by 4 bases and J by 4 bases, with 20 bases between. Germline V lookup: CDR1 KGHSH, CDR2 LQKENI. The length of the CDR3 is 17 residues.

V gene TRBV5-1 combines with J gene TRBJ2-7; tentatively, D is TRBD1 or TRBD2 (5 bases each). Germline CDR1 reads SGHRS; CDR2 reads YFSETQ. The CDR3 runs 14 residues. Deletions cut 4 bases from V and 3 bases from J, with 14 bases between. DNA of the CDR3: TGCGCCAGCAGCCCCGGGACCGCAGTCTACGAGCAGTACTTC. Amino acids: CASSPGTAVYEQYF.

This clone was counted once. V and J are TRBV5-8 and TRBJ2-6; no definite D call. Germline V gene data show CDR1 as SGHTS and CDR2 as YDEGEE. The CDR3 consists of 15 residues. V was trimmed by 0 bases and J by 4 bases, leaving 8 bases between them. This CDR3 is CASSLGQSGANVLTF. The DNA for the CDR3 is TGTGCCAGCAGCTTGGGGCAATCCGGGGCCAACGTCCTGACTTTC.

The chain uses TRBV27 and TRBJ2-2, with TRBD1 as a possible D gene (5 bases). Deletions cut 7 bases from V and 0 bases from J, with 9 bases between. Germline CDR1 and CDR2: MNHEY and SMNVEV (reference sequence). The CDR3 is made up of 14 amino acids. The CDR3 region has the DNA TGTGCCAGCAAGAAGGGGACGAACACCGGGGAGCTGTTTTTT. This encodes CASKKGTNTGELFF.

V is TRBV5-1 and J is TRBJ1-5; TRBD1 agrees at 10 bases. Germline lookup yields CDR1 SGHRS and CDR2 YFSETQ. The V segment lost 4 bases and the J segment 4 bases; nucleotides outside the gene matches: 5. The CDR3 extends over 15 amino acids. The CDR3 sequence is CASSPGTGENQPQHF. In nucleotides, the CDR3 is TGCGCCAGCAGCCCCGGGACAGGGGAAAATCAGCCCCAGCATTTT.

J is TRBJ2-1 and V is TRBV7-8; TRBD2 agrees at 9 bases. Germline assignment: CDR1 SGHVS and CDR2 FQNEAQ. The CDR3 length is 15 residues. The J segment lost 3 bases and the V segment lost 1 base, leaving 1 base of the junction unmatched. CDR3 DNA: TGTGCCAGCAGCTTAGGGCGGGGGGGCTACAATGAGCAGTTCTTC. Translation: CASSLGRGGYNEQFF. Looking up the rest from reference TRBV7-8 and TRBJ2-1 gives the full variable domain: GAGVSQSPRYKVAKRGQDVALRCDPISGHVSLFWYQQALGQGPEFLTYFQNEAQLDKSGLPSDRFFAERPEGSVSTLKIQRTQQEDSAVYLCASSLGRGGYNEQFFGPGTRLTVL.

V is TRBV5-4 and J is TRBJ1-2; 7 positions agree with TRBD1. The CDR3 extends over 14 amino acids. CDR1 and CDR2 from the germline V gene are SGHNT and YYREEE (reference sequence). The ends lost 2 bases at V and 7 bases at J; junction bases unmatched: 8. In nucleotides, the CDR3 is TGTGCCAGCAGCTTTCCCACAGGGGTGGGTGGCTACACCTTC. Translation: CASSFPTGVGGYTF.

This chain links TRBV5-1 with TRBJ2-2; no reliable D call. This CDR3 region has 15 residues. Trimming removed 0 bases from V and 0 bases from J, with 6 bases in between. The germline gives CDR1 SGHRS, CDR2 YFSETQ. CDR3 nucleotides: TGCGCCAGCAGCTTGGGGGGATCGAACACCGGGGAGCTGTTTTTT. Protein sequence: CASSLGGSNTGELFF. Filled out from reference TRBV5-1 and TRBJ2-2, the complete variable domain reads KAGVTQTPRYLIKTRGQQVTLSCSPISGHRSVSWYQQTPGQGLQFLFEYFSETQRNKGNFPGRFSGRQFSNSRSEMNVSTLELGDSALYLCASSLGGSNTGELFFGEGSRLTVL.

This chain joins TRBV7-6 and TRBJ2-2, with D possibly TRBD2 on 5 matching bases. The CDR3 length is 14 residues. Trimming took off 1 base at V and 6 bases at J, with 9 bases between the two ends. CDR1 and CDR2 from the germline V gene are SGHVS and FNYEAQ. The CDR3 is CASSLVGESGELFF. The CDR3 coding sequence is TGTGCCAGCAGCTTAGTGGGAGAATCCGGGGAGCTGTTTTTT.